One and the same sample provided the 24 T cell receptor beta chains below, sequenced in a study of early T cells in non-severe SARS-CoV-2 infection. TCRdb re-derived calls from the 5' RACE reads in MiXCR, one entry per CDR3 protein. The sample lists some 38,000 distinct CDR3 sequences; around 5% were seen once. The specimen sequenced was whole blood. Receptors were obtained from an adult who was a healthcare worker with PCR-confirmed SARS-CoV-2 infection or an uninfected control (not recorded which).

There are a few counts of this clonotype. The V call is TRBV9, the J call TRBJ1-1; D ambiguous. Deletions cut 0 bases from V and 8 bases from J, with 11 bases between. The CDR3 covers 13 residues. Germline loops: CDR1 SGDLS, CDR2 YYNGEE. The DNA for the CDR3 is TGTGCCAGCAGCGTAGAGTTGTCGACAGAAGCTTTCTTT. Protein product: CASSVELSTEAFF.

The chain links TRBV7-6 to TRBJ1-5; a weak D match, TRBD1 (6 bases). Deletions cut 2 bases from V and 3 bases from J, with 11 bases between. CDR3 length: 15 residues. Germline loops: CDR1 SGHVS, CDR2 FNYEAQ. CDR3 bases: TGTGCCAGCAGCTTAAATTCAGGGGCCAATCAGCCCCAGCATTTT. The encoded protein is CASSLNSGANQPQHF.

This clonotype was recorded many times. The rearrangement links TRBV6-1 to TRBJ2-4, with D possibly matching TRBD1 (6 bases). V was clipped by 7 bases and J by 9 bases, with 13 bases between them. The CDR3 spans 12 residues. The germline V gene encodes CDR1 MNHNS and CDR2 SASEGT. CDR3 sequence: CASTQGSGIQYF. The CDR3 nucleotides are TGTGCCAGCACACAGGGATCCGGCATTCAGTACTTC.

This clonotype has ten or more counts. This chain joins TRBV4-2 and TRBJ2-1; no clear D. Deletions cut 1 base from V and 0 bases from J, with 7 bases between. In germline, CDR1 is LGHNA, CDR2 YNFKEQ. CDR3 length: 15 amino acids. CDR3 coding DNA: TGTGCCAGCAGCCAAGTCTTGAGCTCCTACAATGAGCAGTTCTTC. Translation: CASSQVLSSYNEQFF.

This clonotype was detected many times. V usage is TRBV18 and J usage is TRBJ1-5; 10 bases align to TRBD1. Germline V CDR1 and CDR2: KGHSH, LQKENI. This CDR3 comprises 15 residues. V shed 6 bases and J 2 bases; nucleotides not matched to a gene: 4. CDR3 region: CASSSGTGGNQPQHF. The CDR3, as DNA: TGTGCCAGCTCCTCCGGGACAGGGGGCAATCAGCCCCAGCATTTT.

This clonotype occurred a few times. The chain carries TRBV27 and TRBJ2-5; 8 bases agree with TRBD2. With 5 bases clipped from V and 1 base from J, the junction kept 9 bases outside the gene matches. The CDR3 covers 16 residues. The germline CDR1 and CDR2 sequences are MNHEY and SMNVEV (reference sequence). The chain's CDR3 is CASSPFELAGQETQYF. DNA for the CDR3: TGTGCCAGCAGTCCCTTTGAGCTAGCGGGCCAAGAGACCCAGTACTTC.

This clonotype was detected only a few times. The chain joins TRBV12-3 or TRBV12-4 to TRBJ1-2; D may be TRBD1 (5 bases). V lost 10 bases and J 8 bases, leaving 26 bases between the germline ends. There are 15 residues in the CDR3. CDR3 protein: CAIERRGSMLRGYTF. The CDR3 nucleotides read TGTGCCATCGAGAGGAGGGGCTCAATGCTTCGGGGCTACACCTTC.

At least ten counts were recorded for this clonotype. The V gene is TRBV4-2, the J gene TRBJ1-4, with no clear D. The CDR3 runs 13 residues. Germline-derived CDR1 and CDR2 are LGHNA and YNFKEQ. The germline V and J ends were trimmed by 1 base and 8 bases, with 8 bases remaining between them. CDR3: CASSQGQGEKLFF. CDR3 DNA sequence: TGTGCCAGCAGCCAAGGGCAAGGGGAAAAACTGTTTTTT.

This clonotype was observed many times. This sequence joins TRBV27 and TRBJ1-5; a weak D match, TRBD1 (5 bases). This CDR3 region has 14 residues. V dropped 2 bases and J dropped 7 bases, with 12 bases sitting between them. Germline V gives CDR1 MNHEY, CDR2 SMNVEV (reference sequence). CDR3 residues: CASSLAAGKQPQHF. The CDR3 DNA reads as TGTGCCAGCAGTTTAGCGGCAGGGAAACAGCCCCAGCATTTT.

The table lists this clonotype with many counts. The chain links TRBV6-2 or TRBV6-3 to TRBJ2-1; no firm D call. Germline lookup yields CDR1 MNHEY and CDR2 SVGEGT. V lost 2 bases, J lost 0 bases, and 8 bases lay in between. This CDR3 region has 15 residues. CDR3 bases: TGTGCCAGCAGTTACCCCCTCGGCTCCTACAATGAGCAGTTCTTC. Its translation is CASSYPLGSYNEQFF.

Many counts were recorded for this clonotype. V usage is TRBV4-3 and J usage is TRBJ2-7, with D possibly TRBD1 on 5 matching bases. This CDR3 is 15 amino acids long. V lost 2 bases, J lost 3 bases, and 14 bases lay in between. Germline V gives CDR1 LGHNA, CDR2 YSLEER. CDR3 nucleotide sequence: TGCGCCAGCAGCCAATTTCCGACAGCTTTCTACGAGCAGTACTTC. Translated, it gives CASSQFPTAFYEQYF.

This clonotype was seen repeatedly, ten times or more. V usage is TRBV6-2 or TRBV6-3 and J usage is TRBJ2-7, with TRBD1 matching over 7 bases. Germline CDR1 reads MNHEY; CDR2 reads SVGEGT. J gave up 2 bases and V 5 bases, and 9 bases lay outside the gene matches. There are 15 residues in the CDR3. This CDR3 reads CASSRPGTVTYEQYF. The CDR3 DNA reads as TGTGCCAGCAGTCGCCCCGGGACAGTTACCTACGAGCAGTACTTC.

This clonotype was detected ten times or more. J is TRBJ1-4 and V is TRBV12-3 or TRBV12-4; 7 bases are shared with TRBD1. The CDR3 runs 14 residues. V shed 3 bases, J shed 6 bases, and the junction held 4 bases outside the gene matches. The DNA of the CDR3 is TGTGCCAGCAGTTTGGGACAGATGGATGAAAAACTGTTTTTT. Its protein product is CASSLGQMDEKLFF.

The V and J genes are TRBV7-2 and TRBJ2-1; TRBD1 matches 8 bases. J was trimmed by 10 bases and V by 5 bases; bases with no gene match: 4. The CDR3 is 12 residues long. Looked up from germline, CDR1 is SGHTA and CDR2 is FQGNSA. Here the CDR3 reads CASSPRDREQFF. CDR3 sequence (DNA): TGTGCCAGCAGCCCCCGGGACAGGGAGCAGTTCTTC.

This clonotype was recorded a few times. The chain links TRBV7-9 to TRBJ1-2; possible D gene TRBD1, 5 bases. The CDR3 has 13 amino acids. The V end lost 6 bases, the J end lost 6 bases, and 14 bases lay between the germline ends. Germline CDR1 reads SEHNR; CDR2 reads FQNEAQ (reference sequence). The CDR3 region is CASRSQVTDGYTF. For the CDR3, the DNA is TGTGCCAGCAGGTCACAGGTTACGGATGGCTACACCTTC.

This clonotype was counted only a few times. V gene TRBV14 combines with J gene TRBJ2-2; no clear D. CDR1 and CDR2 from the germline V gene are SGHDN and FVKESK. The V and J ends lost 3 bases and 7 bases respectively, with 9 bases between them. CDR3 length: 13 residues. The CDR3 sequence: CASSQAANGELFF. CDR3 DNA: TGTGCCAGCAGCCAGGCTGCCAACGGGGAGCTGTTTTTT.

This clonotype was seen repeatedly, ten times or more. J is TRBJ1-1 and V is TRBV5-5, with D possibly matching TRBD1 (6 bases). The CDR3 is made up of 14 amino acids. V was pared by 4 bases and J by 4 bases, with 14 bases between. Germline CDR1 reads SGHKS; CDR2 reads YYEKEE (reference sequence). DNA for the CDR3: TGTGCCAGCAGCCCGGGACACCGGAGCACTGAAGCTTTCTTT. Translation gives CASSPGHRSTEAFF.

Many counts were recorded for this clonotype. The chain has TRBV9 and TRBJ2-5; 7 positions match TRBD1. With 4 bases clipped from V and 4 bases from J, the junction kept 13 bases outside the gene matches. Germline-derived CDR1 and CDR2 are SGDLS and YYNGEE. CDR3 length: 16 residues. The DNA of the CDR3 is TGTGCCAGCAGCCAAAGCCCGGGACAGATTGTAGAGACCCAGTACTTC. Its translation is CASSQSPGQIVETQYF.

At least ten counts were recorded for this clonotype. The chain carries TRBV2 and TRBJ2-3; D uncertain. The CDR3 extends over 13 amino acids. With 3 bases removed from V and 3 bases from J, the gap between germline ends came to 7 bases. From germline, CDR1 is SNHLY and CDR2 FYNNEI. The CDR3 bases are TGTGCCAGCAGTGAGAGTACAACAGATACGCAGTATTTT. Translated: CASSESTTDTQYF. The variable domain in full, completed from reference TRBV2 and TRBJ2-3, reads EPEVTQTPSHQVTQMGQEVILRCVPISNHLYFYWYRQILGQKVEFLVSFYNNEISEKSEIFDDQFSVERPDGSNFTLKIRSTKLEDSAMYFCASSESTTDTQYFGPGTRLTVL.

The rearrangement joins TRBV5-1 to TRBJ2-2; TRBD2 aligns across 10 bases. Germline V lookup: CDR1 SGHRS, CDR2 YFSETQ. The CDR3 extends over 18 amino acids. J was trimmed by 0 bases and V by 4 bases; bases with no gene match: 9. The CDR3 DNA follows: TGCGCCAGCAGCAGGAGGGTAGCGGGAGGCCCGAACACCGGGGAGCTGTTTTTT. This sequence encodes CASSRRVAGGPNTGELFF.

At least ten counts were recorded for this clonotype. The gene calls are TRBV28 and TRBJ1-1; D gene uncertain. Trimming stripped 6 bases from V and 9 bases from J, with 11 bases between. CDR3 length: 11 amino acids. Germline CDR1 MDHEN, CDR2 SYDVKM. CDR3 DNA: TGTGCCAGCAGCCTTATGTTAAAAGCTTTCTTT. This sequence encodes CASSLMLKAFF. Combining the CDR3 with reference TRBV28 and TRBJ1-1 gives the whole variable domain DVKVTQSSRYLVKRTGEKVFLECVQDMDHENMFWYRQDPGLGLRLIYFSYDVKMKEKGDIPEGYSVSREKKERFSLILESASTNQTSMYLCASSLMLKAFFGQGTRLTVV.

This clonotype was detected ten times or more. The chain has TRBV11-3 and TRBJ2-1, with 7 bases lining up with TRBD1. The germline CDR1 and CDR2 sequences are SGHNT and YENEEA. Trimming removed 1 base from V and 7 bases from J; junction bases left unmatched: 10. This CDR3 is 16 amino acids long. The CDR3 here is CASSLGPKTGMNEQFF. CDR3 nucleotides: TGTGCCAGCAGCTTAGGACCCAAGACAGGGATGAATGAGCAGTTCTTC.

As to this clonotype: A much larger clone lies a single base off, so this may be a read error. CDR3 coding DNA: TGTGCCAGCTCACCGCTAGGACAGGGGGCGACGGGAGAGCGGTACTTC. Encoded protein: CASSPLGQGATGERYF. The V call is TRBV18, the J call TRBJ2-7; TRBD1 aligns across 11 bases. This CDR3 is 16 amino acids long. CDR1 and CDR2 (germline): KGHSH, LQKENI.

The chain employs TRBV30 and TRBJ1-2; 7 positions agree with TRBD1. Trimming removed 3 bases from V and 4 bases from J; junction bases left unmatched: 5. Germline V gives CDR1 GTSNPN, CDR2 SVGIG (reference sequence). This CDR3 spans 13 amino acids. CDR3 nucleotides: TGTGCCTGGAGGTCGGGACAGCTCTATGGCTACACCTTC. Its translation: CAWRSGQLYGYTF.